Below are 22 T cell receptor beta chains sequenced from a single sample in a study of control samples from healthy donors and cancer patients. Measured with immunoSEQ multiplex PCR; TCRdb has only the in-frame clones, and not every one. The sample has more than 140,000 clones; under 95% are singletons. Sequenced: blood. These receptors were taken from a man in his forties in good health.

The rearrangement joins TRBV20-1 to TRBJ2-7, with 7 bases lining up with TRBD2. The V gene's germline CDR1 is DFQATT and CDR2 SNEGSKA (reference sequence). The CDR3 spans 11 residues. V lost 5 bases and J lost 6; bases outside the gene matches: 4. The CDR3 spells CSAPWGGEQYF. For the CDR3, the DNA is TGCAGTGCTCCCTGGGGGGGCGAGCAGTACTTC.

The CDR3 here is CSVMDRSARGGYTF. DNA of the CDR3: TGCAGCGTGATGGACAGGAGCGCCCGTGGTGGCTACACCTTC. The chain uses TRBV29-1 and TRBJ1-2, with 7 positions matching TRBD1. The germline V gene encodes CDR1 SQVTM and CDR2 ANQGSEA. This CDR3 spans 14 amino acids. J gave up 7 bases and V 6 bases, and 14 bases lay outside the gene matches.

This clone was seen once. The chain uses TRBV11-2 and TRBJ1-6; D is perhaps TRBD1 (5 bases). V lost 0 bases and J lost 0, with 12 bases in between. Germline V CDR1 and CDR2: SGHAT, FQNNGV. The length of the CDR3 is 18 residues. In DNA, the CDR3 is TGTGCCAGCAGCTTAGATGGGGGTGGCCACTCCTATAATTCACCCCTCCACTTT. As protein: CASSLDGGGHSYNSPLHF.

This clone was detected only once. The CDR3 coding sequence is TGTGCCAGCTCACCGAGCGGGAGGGATTACACCGGGGAGCTGTTTTTT. This gives the protein CASSPSGRDYTGELFF. The chain combines TRBV18 with TRBJ2-2; 10 bases line up with TRBD2. The V segment lost 3 bases and the J segment 3 bases; nucleotides outside the gene matches: 4. The CDR3 length is 16 residues. Germline CDR1 KGHSH, CDR2 LQKENI.

The chain links TRBV24-1 to TRBJ2-2; D may be TRBD1 or TRBD2 (6 bases each). The CDR3 has 15 residues. The V gene's germline CDR1 is KGHDR and CDR2 SFDVKD. Deletions cut 0 bases from V and 5 bases from J, with 9 bases between. CDR3 region: CATSDLQGRTGELFF. As DNA, the CDR3 is TGTGCCACCAGTGATTTGCAGGGGAGGACCGGGGAGCTGTTTTTT.

The rearrangement links TRBV27 to TRBJ2-7, with 8 nucleotides matching TRBD1. This CDR3 comprises 14 residues. J gave up 3 bases and V 5 bases, and 6 bases lay outside the gene matches. In germline, CDR1 is MNHEY, CDR2 SMNVEV (reference sequence). Written as DNA, the CDR3 is TGTGCCAGCAGTCTCGGGACAGGTGTCTACGAGCAGTACTTC. It encodes CASSLGTGVYEQYF.

The genes are TRBV30 and TRBJ1-5; D might be TRBD1 (5 bases). The CDR3 contains 13 residues. The germline CDR1 and CDR2 sequences are GTSNPN and SVGIG (reference sequence). V lost 0 bases and J lost 6, with 9 bases in between. The CDR3: CAWSVRGTQPQHF. As DNA, the CDR3 is TGTGCCTGGAGTGTTCGTGGGACTCAGCCCCAGCATTTT.

J is TRBJ2-2 and V is TRBV18; a possible D gene is TRBD2 (5 bases). V lost 0 bases and J lost 5, with 7 bases in between. CDR1 KGHSH and CDR2 LQKENI come from the germline V gene. This CDR3 contains 14 residues. In DNA form, the CDR3 reads TGTGCCAGCTCACCACCCGGAGGAACCGGGGAGCTGTTTTTT. Its translation: CASSPPGGTGELFF.

This rearrangement joins TRBV9 to TRBJ1-6, with D maybe TRBD1 (5 bases). The germline V and J ends were trimmed by 1 base and 14 bases, with 16 bases remaining between them. The CDR3 has 14 residues. Germline V gene lookup returns CDR1 SGDLS and CDR2 YYNGEE. Written as DNA, the CDR3 is TGTGCCAGCAGCGTAAGGGGTAATGTGCGGACCCTCCACTTT. Protein: CASSVRGNVRTLHF.

The V call is TRBV3-1 (or the pseudogene TRBV3-2), the J call TRBJ2-7; the match to TRBD1 covers 7 bases. Unmatched junction bases numbered 11, after V lost 2 bases and J lost 1 base. The CDR3 runs 17 residues. The germline V gene has CDR1 LGHDT and CDR2 YNNKEL (reference sequence). The CDR3 coding sequence is TGTGCCAGCAGCCAAATCTCCGTGACAGGGTTATCCTACGAGCAGTACTTC. The encoded protein is CASSQISVTGLSYEQYF.

This chain connects TRBV28 to TRBJ2-1; no firm D call. Germline values: CDR1 MDHEN, CDR2 SYDVKM. The CDR3 has 12 amino acids. Trimming took off 5 bases at V and 3 bases at J, with 5 bases between the two ends. CDR3 DNA sequence: TGTGCCAGCAGTCGAGGCTACAATGAGCAGTTCTTC. This codes for CASSRGYNEQFF. The entire variable domain, with the rest obtained from reference TRBV28 and TRBJ2-1, is as follows: DVKVTQSSRYLVKRTGEKVFLECVQDMDHENMFWYRQDPGLGLRLIYFSYDVKMKEKGDIPEGYSVSREKKERFSLILESASTNQTSMYLCASSRGYNEQFFGPGTRLTVL.

V usage is TRBV6-1 and J usage is TRBJ1-5; D is ambiguous. The germline gives CDR1 MNHNS, CDR2 SASEGT. Trimming cost V 1 base and J 0 bases, with 10 bases left between them. The CDR3 is made up of 16 amino acids. For the CDR3, the DNA is TGTGCCAGCAGTGAAGGGGAAGAGTATAGCAATCAGCCCCAGCATTTT. It yields the protein CASSEGEEYSNQPQHF.

The table lists this clone with a count of one. V is TRBV6-5 and J is TRBJ1-4, with D possibly TRBD1 on 5 matching bases. Germline V gives CDR1 MNHEY, CDR2 SVGAGI. The V and J ends lost 6 bases and 4 bases respectively, with 15 bases between them. This CDR3 is 15 amino acids long. CDR3 in DNA: TGTGCCAGCAGGACAAGAGGGGCCAGTAATGAAAAACTGTTTTTT. Translated: CASRTRGASNEKLFF.

V and J are TRBV15 and TRBJ2-1; no clear D gene. Trimming removed 3 bases from V and 5 bases from J, with 11 bases in between. Germline V gives CDR1 LNHNV, CDR2 YYDKDF (reference sequence). The CDR3 is made up of 14 amino acids. CDR3 in amino acids: CATSSARSNNEQFF. CDR3 nucleotide sequence: TGTGCCACCAGCAGTGCCCGCAGTAACAATGAGCAGTTCTTC.

The chain recombines TRBV28 with TRBJ2-2; perhaps D is TRBD1 or TRBD2 (7 bases each). Germline V gene lookup returns CDR1 MDHEN and CDR2 SYDVKM. The CDR3 length is 13 residues. Trimming cost V 10 bases and J 7 bases, with 16 bases left between them. CDR3 region: CAISRGGIGELFF. DNA for the CDR3: TGTGCCATCAGCAGGGGGGGTATCGGGGAGCTGTTTTTT.

The rearrangement uses TRBV18 and TRBJ1-1; weak D call: TRBD1 (6 bases). The CDR3 spans 16 residues. CDR1 and CDR2 (germline): KGHSH, LQKENI. Between the trimmed V and J ends, which lost 1 base and 2 bases, there was a span of 14 bases. The CDR3 loop is CASSPRGRGSNTEAFF. CDR3 bases: TGTGCCAGCTCACCACGAGGCAGGGGCTCAAACACTGAAGCTTTCTTT.

The V and J genes are TRBV25-1 and TRBJ1-1, with D possibly matching TRBD1 (6 bases). The V gene lost 1 base and the J gene lost 1 base, with 19 bases spanning the gap. CDR3 length equals 18 residues. Germline assignment: CDR1 MGHDK and CDR2 SYGVNS. The CDR3, as DNA: TGTGCCAGCAGTGAATGGGGGCTGGCAGGGGACGCGAACACTGAAGCTTTCTTT. Amino acids: CASSEWGLAGDANTEAFF. The whole variable domain, remainder taken from reference TRBV25-1 and TRBJ1-1, is EADIYQTPRYLVIGTGKKITLECSQTMGHDKMYWYQQDPGMELHLIHYSYGVNSTEKGDLSSESTVSRIRTEHFPLTLESARPSHTSQYLCASSEWGLAGDANTEAFFGQGTRLTVV.

The rearrangement links TRBV13 to TRBJ1-5, with TRBD1 as a possible D gene (5 bases). This CDR3 has 12 residues. Trimming pared 3 bases from V and 15 bases from J, leaving 15 bases between. Germline CDR1 and CDR2: PRHDT and FYEKMQ (reference sequence). CDR3 in amino acids: CASSLGAGRAHF. CDR3 nucleotides: TGTGCCAGCAGCTTGGGCGCAGGGAGAGCGCATTTT.

The chain uses TRBV24-1 and TRBJ2-2; D may be TRBD1 (6 bases). V was clipped by 5 bases and J by 1 base, with 10 bases between them. Germline lookup yields CDR1 KGHDR and CDR2 SFDVKD. CDR3 length: 15 amino acids. CDR3 loop: CATSAVDRNTGELFF. The DNA of the CDR3 is TGTGCCACCAGTGCTGTGGACAGGAACACCGGGGAGCTGTTTTTT.

The chain uses TRBV10-2 and TRBJ1-2; tentatively, D is TRBD1 (5 bases). This CDR3 has 14 residues. Trimming removed 3 bases from V and 8 bases from J, with 16 bases in between. Looked up from germline, CDR1 is WSHSY and CDR2 is SAAADI. This chain's CDR3 is CASSDFDSSSGYTF. DNA of the CDR3: TGCGCCAGCAGTGACTTCGACAGCAGCTCGGGCTACACCTTC.

The chain combines TRBV2 with TRBJ1-5; no clear D. Trimming stripped 10 bases from V and 5 bases from J, with 18 bases between. This CDR3 has 14 amino acids. The V gene's germline CDR1 is SNHLY and CDR2 FYNNEI. Here the CDR3 DNA reads TGTGCCACACGAGACATTAGCGGACATCAGCCCCAGCATTTT. Its translation is CATRDISGHQPQHF.

The table lists this clone with a count of one. The chain links TRBV27 to TRBJ1-1, with TRBD1 as a possible D gene (5 bases). Trimming removed 8 bases from V and 5 bases from J, with 12 bases in between. Germline V CDR1 and CDR2: MNHEY, SMNVEV (reference sequence). CDR3 length: 12 residues. CDR3 region: CASLTDGTEAFF. In nucleotides, the CDR3 is TGTGCCAGCCTGACAGACGGGACTGAAGCTTTCTTT.